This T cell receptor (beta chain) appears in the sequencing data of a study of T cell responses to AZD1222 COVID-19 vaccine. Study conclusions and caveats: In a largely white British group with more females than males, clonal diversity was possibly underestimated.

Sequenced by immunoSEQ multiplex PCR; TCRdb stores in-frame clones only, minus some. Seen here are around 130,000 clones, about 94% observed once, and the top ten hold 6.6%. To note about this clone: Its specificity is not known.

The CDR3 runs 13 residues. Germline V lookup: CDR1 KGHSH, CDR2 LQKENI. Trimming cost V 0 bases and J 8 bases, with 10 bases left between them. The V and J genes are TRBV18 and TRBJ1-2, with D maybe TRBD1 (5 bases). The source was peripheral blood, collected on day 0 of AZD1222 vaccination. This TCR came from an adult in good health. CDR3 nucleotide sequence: TGTGCCAGCTCACCACCCCCAGGGCAAGGCTACACCTTC. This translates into CASSPPPGQGYTF.